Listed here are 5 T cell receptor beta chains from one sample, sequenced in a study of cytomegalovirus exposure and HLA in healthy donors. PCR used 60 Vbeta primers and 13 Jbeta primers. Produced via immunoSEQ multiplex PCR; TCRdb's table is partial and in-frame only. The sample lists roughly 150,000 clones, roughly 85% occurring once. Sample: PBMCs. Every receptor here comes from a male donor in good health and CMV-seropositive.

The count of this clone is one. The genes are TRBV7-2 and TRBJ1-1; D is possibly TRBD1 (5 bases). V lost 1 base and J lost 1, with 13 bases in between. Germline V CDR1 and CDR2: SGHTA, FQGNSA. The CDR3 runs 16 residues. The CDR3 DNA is TGTGCCAGCAGCTTAGGGGCAGGGACTCCGAACACTGAAGCTTTCTTT. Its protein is CASSLGAGTPNTEAFF.

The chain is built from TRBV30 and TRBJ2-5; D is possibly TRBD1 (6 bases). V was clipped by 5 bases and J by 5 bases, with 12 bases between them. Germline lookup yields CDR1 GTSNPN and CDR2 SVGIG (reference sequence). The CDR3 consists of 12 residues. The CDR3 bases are TGTGCCTGGGGCAGGGGCGCTGAGACCCAGTACTTC. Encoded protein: CAWGRGAETQYF.

DNA of the CDR3: TGTGCCAGTAGTATGACTAGCGGAACCTACGAGCAGTACTTC. Translation: CASSMTSGTYEQYF. The rearrangement uses TRBV19 and TRBJ2-7; the match to TRBD2 covers 9 bases. The J segment lost 2 bases and the V segment lost 3 bases, leaving 2 bases of the junction unmatched. The CDR3 runs to 14 residues. Germline CDR1 reads LNHDA; CDR2 reads SQIVND (reference sequence).

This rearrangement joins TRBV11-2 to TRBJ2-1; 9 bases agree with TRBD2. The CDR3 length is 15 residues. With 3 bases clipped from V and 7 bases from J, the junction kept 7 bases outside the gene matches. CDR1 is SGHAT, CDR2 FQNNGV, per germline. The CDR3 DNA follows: TGTGCCAGCAGCTTGTTTAGCGGGGGAGGGAATGAGCAGTTCTTC. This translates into CASSLFSGGGNEQFF.

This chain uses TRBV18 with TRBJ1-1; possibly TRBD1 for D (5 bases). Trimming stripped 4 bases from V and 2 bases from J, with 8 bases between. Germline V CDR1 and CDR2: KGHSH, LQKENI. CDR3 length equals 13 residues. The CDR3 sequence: CASSQTENTEAFF. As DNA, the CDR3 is TGTGCCAGCTCACAGACAGAAAACACTGAAGCTTTCTTT.